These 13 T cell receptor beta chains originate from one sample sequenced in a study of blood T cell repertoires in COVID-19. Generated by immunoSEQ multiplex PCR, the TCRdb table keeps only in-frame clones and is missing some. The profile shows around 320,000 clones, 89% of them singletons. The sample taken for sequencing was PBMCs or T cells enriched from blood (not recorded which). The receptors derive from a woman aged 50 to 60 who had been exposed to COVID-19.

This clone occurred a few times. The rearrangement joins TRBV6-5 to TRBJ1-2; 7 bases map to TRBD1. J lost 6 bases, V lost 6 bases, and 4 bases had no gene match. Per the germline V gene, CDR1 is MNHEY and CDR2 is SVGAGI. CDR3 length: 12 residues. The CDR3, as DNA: TGTGCCAGCAGCCCGACAGGGAATGGCTACACCTTC. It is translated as CASSPTGNGYTF.

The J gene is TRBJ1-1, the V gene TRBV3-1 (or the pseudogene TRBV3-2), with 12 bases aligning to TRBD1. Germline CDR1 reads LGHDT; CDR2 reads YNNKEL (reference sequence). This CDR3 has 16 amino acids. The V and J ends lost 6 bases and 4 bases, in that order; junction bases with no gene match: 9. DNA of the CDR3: TGTGCCAGCAGAAAAGGGACAGGGGGCCAGGGCACTGAAGCTTTCTTT. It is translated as CASRKGTGGQGTEAFF.

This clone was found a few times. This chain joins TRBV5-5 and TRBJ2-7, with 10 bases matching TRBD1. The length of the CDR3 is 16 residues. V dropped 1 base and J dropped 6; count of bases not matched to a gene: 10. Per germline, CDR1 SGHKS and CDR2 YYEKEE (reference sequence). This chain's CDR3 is CASSLRGDRGRSEQYF. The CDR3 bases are TGTGCCAGCAGCTTGCGAGGGGACAGGGGTAGATCCGAGCAGTACTTC.

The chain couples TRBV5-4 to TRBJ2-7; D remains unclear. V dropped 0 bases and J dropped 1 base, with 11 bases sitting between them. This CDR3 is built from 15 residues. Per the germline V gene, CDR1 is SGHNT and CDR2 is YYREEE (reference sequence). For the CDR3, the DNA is TGTGCCAGCAGCTTGGGGGCCAGTATATCCTACGAGCAGTACTTC. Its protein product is CASSLGASISYEQYF.

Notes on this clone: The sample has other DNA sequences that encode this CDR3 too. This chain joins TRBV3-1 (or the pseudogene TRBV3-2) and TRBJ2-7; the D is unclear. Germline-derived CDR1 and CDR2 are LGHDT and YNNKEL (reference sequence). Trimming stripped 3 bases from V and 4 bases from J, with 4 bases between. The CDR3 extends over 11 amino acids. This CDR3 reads CASSHSYEQYF. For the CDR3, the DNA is TGTGCCAGCAGCCATTCTTACGAGCAGTACTTC.

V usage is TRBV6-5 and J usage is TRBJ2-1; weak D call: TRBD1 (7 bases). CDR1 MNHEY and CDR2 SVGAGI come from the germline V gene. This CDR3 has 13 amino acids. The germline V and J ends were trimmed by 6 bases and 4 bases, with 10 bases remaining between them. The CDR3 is CASRTGTYNEQFF. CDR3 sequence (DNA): TGTGCCAGCAGGACAGGGACTTACAATGAGCAGTTCTTC.

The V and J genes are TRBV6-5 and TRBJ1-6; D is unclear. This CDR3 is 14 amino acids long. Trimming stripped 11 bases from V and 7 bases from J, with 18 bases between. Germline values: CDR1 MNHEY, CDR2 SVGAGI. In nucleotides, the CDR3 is TGTGCCGCCTCCCCGTGGAGGTCCAATTCACCCCTCCACTTT. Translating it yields CAASPWRSNSPLHF.

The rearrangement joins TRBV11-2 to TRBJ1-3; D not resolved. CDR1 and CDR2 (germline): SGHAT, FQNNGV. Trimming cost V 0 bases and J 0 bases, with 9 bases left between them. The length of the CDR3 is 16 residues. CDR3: CASSLEVLHSGNTIYF. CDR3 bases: TGTGCCAGCAGCTTAGAGGTACTTCACTCTGGAAACACCATATATTTT.

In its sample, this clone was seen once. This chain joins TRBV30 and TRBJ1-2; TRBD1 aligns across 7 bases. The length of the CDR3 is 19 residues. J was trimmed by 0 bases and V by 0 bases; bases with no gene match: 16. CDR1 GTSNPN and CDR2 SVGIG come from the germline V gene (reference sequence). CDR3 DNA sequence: TGTGCCTGGAGTGTATTTTTGAGGGACAGTCTTCTTACTAACTATGGCTACACCTTC. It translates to CAWSVFLRDSLLTNYGYTF. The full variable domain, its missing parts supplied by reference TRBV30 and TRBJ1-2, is SQTIHQWPATLVQPVGSPLSLECTVEGTSNPNLYWYRQAAGRGLQLLFYSVGIGQISSEVPQNLSASRPQDRQFILSSKKLLLSDSGFYLCAWSVFLRDSLLTNYGYTFGSGTRLTVV.

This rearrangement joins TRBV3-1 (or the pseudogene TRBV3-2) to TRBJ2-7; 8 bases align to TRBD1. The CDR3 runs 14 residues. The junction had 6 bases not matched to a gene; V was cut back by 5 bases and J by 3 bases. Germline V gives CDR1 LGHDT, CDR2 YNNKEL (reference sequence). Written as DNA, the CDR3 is TGTGCCAGCAGCGTAGACAGGGGCGACTACGAGCAGTACTTC. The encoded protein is CASSVDRGDYEQYF.

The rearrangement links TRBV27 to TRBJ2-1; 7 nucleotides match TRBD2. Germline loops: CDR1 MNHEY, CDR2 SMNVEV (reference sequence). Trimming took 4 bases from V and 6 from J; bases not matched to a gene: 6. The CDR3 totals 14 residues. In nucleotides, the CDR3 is TGTGCCAGCAGTTCCCGACTAGCAGCCAATGAGCAGTTCTTC. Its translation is CASSSRLAANEQFF.

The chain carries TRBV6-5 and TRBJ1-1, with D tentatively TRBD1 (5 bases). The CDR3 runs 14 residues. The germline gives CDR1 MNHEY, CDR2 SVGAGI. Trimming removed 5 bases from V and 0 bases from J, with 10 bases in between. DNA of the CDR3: TGTGCCAGCAGTAGCCCAGGGATGAACACTGAAGCTTTCTTT. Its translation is CASSSPGMNTEAFF.

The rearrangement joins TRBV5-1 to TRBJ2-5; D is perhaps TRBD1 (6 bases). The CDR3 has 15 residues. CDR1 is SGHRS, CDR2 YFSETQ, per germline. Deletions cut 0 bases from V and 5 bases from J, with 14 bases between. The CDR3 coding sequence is TGCGCCAGCAGCTTGGGCTCAGGGGCGCGGGAGACCCAGTACTTC. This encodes CASSLGSGARETQYF.